The T cell receptor (beta chain) under discussion was sequenced for a study of molecular identifiers for immune sequencing clone quantification. Both previously described methods and listed TCR primers were employed to make bulk TCR libraries. TCRdb passed the PCR reads through MiXCR, listing each CDR3 protein once. The sample includes tens of thousands of distinct CDR3 sequences, around 27% of them seen just once. This clonotype appeared many times. This CDR3 has 18 residues. J gave up 2 bases and V 1 base, and 11 bases lay outside the gene matches. In the sort, naive CD8 T cells were defined as CD8+CD4-CCR7+CD45RA+.

The rearrangement uses TRBV12-3 or TRBV12-4 and TRBJ1-5; 7 bases fit TRBD1. Sequenced material: naive CD8+ T cells from blood, with Jurkat cell RNA spiked in. This sample's subset: FACS-sorted CD8+CD4-CCR7+CD45RA+ naive T cells. This clonotype was obtained from a human donor in good health. Some libraries in this study had Jurkat cell RNA spiked in. CDR3 DNA sequence: TGTGCCAGCAGTTTAGGGACCCACAGGGGTGAAGGCAATCAGCCCCAGCATTTT. This gives the protein CASSLGTHRGEGNQPQHF.